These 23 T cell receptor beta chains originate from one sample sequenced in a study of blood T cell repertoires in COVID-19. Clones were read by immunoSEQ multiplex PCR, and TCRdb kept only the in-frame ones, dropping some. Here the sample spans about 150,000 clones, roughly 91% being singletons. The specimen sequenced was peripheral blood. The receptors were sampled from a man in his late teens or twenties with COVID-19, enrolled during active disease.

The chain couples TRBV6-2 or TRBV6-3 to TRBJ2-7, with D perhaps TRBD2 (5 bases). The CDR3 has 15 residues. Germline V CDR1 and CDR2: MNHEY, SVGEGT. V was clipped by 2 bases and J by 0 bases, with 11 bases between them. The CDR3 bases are TGTGCCAGCAGTTACCGGGGTACCCCCTCCTACGAGCAGTACTTC. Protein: CASSYRGTPSYEQYF.

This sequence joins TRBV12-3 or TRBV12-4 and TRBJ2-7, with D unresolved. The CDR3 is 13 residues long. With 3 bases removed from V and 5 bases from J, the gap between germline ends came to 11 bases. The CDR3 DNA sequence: TGTGCCAGCAGTTTTGACACGTTACACGAGCAGTACTTC. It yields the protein CASSFDTLHEQYF.

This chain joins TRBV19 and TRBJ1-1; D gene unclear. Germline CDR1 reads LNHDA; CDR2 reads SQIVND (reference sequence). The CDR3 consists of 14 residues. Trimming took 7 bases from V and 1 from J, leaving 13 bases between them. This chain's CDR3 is CASTSPPRNTEAFF. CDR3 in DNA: TGTGCCAGTACCTCGCCCCCCAGGAACACTGAAGCTTTCTTT.

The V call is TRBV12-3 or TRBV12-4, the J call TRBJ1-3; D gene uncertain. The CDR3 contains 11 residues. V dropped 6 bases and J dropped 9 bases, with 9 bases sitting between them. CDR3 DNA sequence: TGTGCCAGCAGAACCAGCGGCACCATATATTTT. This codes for CASRTSGTIYF.

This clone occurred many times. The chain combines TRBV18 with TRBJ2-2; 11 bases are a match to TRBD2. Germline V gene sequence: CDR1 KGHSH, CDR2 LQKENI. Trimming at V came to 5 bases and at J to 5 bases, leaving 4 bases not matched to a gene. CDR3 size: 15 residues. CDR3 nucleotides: TGTGCCAGCTCAAGGGGACTAGCGGAGACCGGGGAGCTGTTTTTT. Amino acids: CASSRGLAETGELFF.

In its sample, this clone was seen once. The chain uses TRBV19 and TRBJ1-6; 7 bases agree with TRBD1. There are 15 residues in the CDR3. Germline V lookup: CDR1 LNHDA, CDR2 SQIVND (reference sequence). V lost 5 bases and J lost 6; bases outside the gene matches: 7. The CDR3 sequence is CASSSDRQGNSPLHF. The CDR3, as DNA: TGTGCCAGTAGTTCGGACCGACAGGGTAATTCACCCCTCCACTTT.

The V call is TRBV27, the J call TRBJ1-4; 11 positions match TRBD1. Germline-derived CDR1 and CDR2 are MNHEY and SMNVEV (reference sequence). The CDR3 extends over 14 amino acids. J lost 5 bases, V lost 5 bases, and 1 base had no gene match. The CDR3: CASSRDRGNEKLFF. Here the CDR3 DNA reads TGTGCCAGCAGTCGGGACAGGGGGAATGAAAAACTGTTTTTT.

This chain's CDR3 is CASGPRGDTQYF. The CDR3 nucleotides read TGTGCCAGCGGGCCCAGGGGAGATACGCAGTATTTT. The genes are TRBV12-1 and TRBJ2-3; the table's TRBD1 call for D was not verified on the DNA. TRBV12-1 is flagged as a pseudogene. This CDR3 is built from 12 residues.

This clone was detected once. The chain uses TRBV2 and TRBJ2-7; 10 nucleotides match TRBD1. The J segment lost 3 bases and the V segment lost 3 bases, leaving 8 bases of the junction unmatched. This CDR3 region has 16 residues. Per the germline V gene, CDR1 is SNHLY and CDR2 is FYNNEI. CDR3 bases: TGTGCCAGCAGTGATTCTGGGACAGGGGTTATCTACGAGCAGTACTTC. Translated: CASSDSGTGVIYEQYF.

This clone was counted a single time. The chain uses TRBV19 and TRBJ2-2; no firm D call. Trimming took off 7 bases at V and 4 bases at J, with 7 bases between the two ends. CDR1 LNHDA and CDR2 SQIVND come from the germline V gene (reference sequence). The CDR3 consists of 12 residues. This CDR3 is CASNGGTGELFF. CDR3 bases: TGTGCCAGTAACGGTGGCACCGGGGAGCTGTTTTTT.

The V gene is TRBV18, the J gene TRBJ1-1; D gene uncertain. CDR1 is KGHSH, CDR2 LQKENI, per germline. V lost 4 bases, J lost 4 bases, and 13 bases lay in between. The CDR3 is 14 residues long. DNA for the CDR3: TGTGCCAGCTCACTCACGACTCTGGGCACTGAAGCTTTCTTT. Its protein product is CASSLTTLGTEAFF.

The CDR3 DNA reads TGTGCCAGCTCACTACCGGGACAGGGGATTGGGGCCAACGTCCTGACTTTC. It codes for CASSLPGQGIGANVLTF. V and J are TRBV18 and TRBJ2-6, with 10 bases matching TRBD1. J was trimmed by 3 bases and V by 4 bases; bases with no gene match: 6. CDR3 length: 17 amino acids. The germline V gene has CDR1 KGHSH and CDR2 LQKENI.

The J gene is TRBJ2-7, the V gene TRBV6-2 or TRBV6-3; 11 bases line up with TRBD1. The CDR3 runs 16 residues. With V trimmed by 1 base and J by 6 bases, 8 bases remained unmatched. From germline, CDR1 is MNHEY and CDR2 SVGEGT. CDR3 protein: CASSYYPGTGGIEQYF. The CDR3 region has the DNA TGTGCCAGCAGTTACTATCCGGGGACAGGGGGTATCGAGCAGTACTTC.

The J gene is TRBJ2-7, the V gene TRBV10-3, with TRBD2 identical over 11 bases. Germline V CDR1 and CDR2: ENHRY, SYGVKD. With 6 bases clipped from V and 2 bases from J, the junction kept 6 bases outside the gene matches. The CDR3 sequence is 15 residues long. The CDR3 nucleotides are TGTGCCATCAGGGCCCTAGCGGGAGGCACCTACGAGCAGTACTTC. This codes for CAIRALAGGTYEQYF.

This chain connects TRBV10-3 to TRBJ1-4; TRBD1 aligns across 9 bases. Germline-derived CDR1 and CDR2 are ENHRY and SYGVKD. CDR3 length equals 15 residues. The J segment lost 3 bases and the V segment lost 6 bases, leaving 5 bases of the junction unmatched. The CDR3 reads CAIRGTGKANEKLFF. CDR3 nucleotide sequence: TGTGCCATCAGGGGGACAGGGAAAGCTAATGAAAAACTGTTTTTT.

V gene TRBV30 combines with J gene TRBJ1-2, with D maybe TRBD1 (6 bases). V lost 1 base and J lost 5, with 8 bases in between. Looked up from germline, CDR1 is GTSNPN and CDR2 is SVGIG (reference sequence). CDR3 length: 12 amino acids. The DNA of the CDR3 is TGTGCCTGGAGTGAGACAGGATATGGCTACACCTTC. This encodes CAWSETGYGYTF.

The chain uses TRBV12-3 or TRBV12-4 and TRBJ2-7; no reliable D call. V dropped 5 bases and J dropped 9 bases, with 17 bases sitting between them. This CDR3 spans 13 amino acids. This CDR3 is CASSPTRPNSQYF. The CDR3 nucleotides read TGTGCCAGCAGTCCCACCAGGCCCAATTCGCAGTACTTC.

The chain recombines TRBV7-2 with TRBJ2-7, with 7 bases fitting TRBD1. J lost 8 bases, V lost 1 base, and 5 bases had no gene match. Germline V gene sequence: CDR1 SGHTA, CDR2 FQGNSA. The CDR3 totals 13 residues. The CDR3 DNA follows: TGTGCCAGCAGCTTAGAGGGGGCCCACAAGCAGTACTTC. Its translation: CASSLEGAHKQYF.

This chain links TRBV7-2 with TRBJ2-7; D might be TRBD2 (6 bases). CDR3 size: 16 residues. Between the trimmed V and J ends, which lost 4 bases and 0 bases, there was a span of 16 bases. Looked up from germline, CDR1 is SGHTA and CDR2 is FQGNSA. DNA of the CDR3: TGTGCCAGCAGCTCAACTGGGACTTCCGGCTCCTACGAGCAGTACTTC. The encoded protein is CASSSTGTSGSYEQYF. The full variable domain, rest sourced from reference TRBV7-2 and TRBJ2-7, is GAGVSQSPSNKVTEKGKDVELRCDPISGHTALYWYRQSLGQGLEFLIYFQGNSAPDKSGLPSDRFSAERTGGSVSTLTIQRTQQEDSAVYLCASSSTGTSGSYEQYFGPGTRLTVT.

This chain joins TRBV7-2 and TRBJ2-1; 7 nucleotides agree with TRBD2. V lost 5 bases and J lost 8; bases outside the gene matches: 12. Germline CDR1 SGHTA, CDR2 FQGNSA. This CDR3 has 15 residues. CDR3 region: CASSRGLAGDHEQFF. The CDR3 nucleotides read TGTGCCAGCAGCAGGGGACTGGCGGGAGATCATGAGCAGTTCTTC.

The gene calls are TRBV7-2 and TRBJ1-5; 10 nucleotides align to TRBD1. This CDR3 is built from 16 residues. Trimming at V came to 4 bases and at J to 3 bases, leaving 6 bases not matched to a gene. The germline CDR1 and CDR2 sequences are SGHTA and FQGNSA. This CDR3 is CASSYRGQGTNQPQHF. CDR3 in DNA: TGTGCCAGCAGCTACCGGGGACAGGGGACCAATCAGCCCCAGCATTTT.

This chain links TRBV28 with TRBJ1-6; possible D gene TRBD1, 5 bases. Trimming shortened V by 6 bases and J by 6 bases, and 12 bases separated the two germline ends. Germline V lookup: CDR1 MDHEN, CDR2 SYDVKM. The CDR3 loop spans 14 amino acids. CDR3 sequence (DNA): TGTGCCAGCAGGCCGGACATCTCTAATTCACCCCTCCACTTT. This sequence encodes CASRPDISNSPLHF.

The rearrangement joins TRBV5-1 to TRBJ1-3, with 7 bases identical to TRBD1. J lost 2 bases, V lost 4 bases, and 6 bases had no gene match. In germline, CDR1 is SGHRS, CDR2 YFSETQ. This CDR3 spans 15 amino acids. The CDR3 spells CASSTDRAAGNTIYF. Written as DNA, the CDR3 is TGCGCCAGCAGCACCGACAGGGCCGCTGGAAACACCATATATTTT.